A single T cell receptor beta chain is shown here with its context. This CDR3 is also generated by other DNA sequences in the sample. The CDR3 sequence is 11 residues long. CDR1 is PRHDT and CDR2 is FYEKMQ in the germline V gene (reference sequence). The V end lost 5 bases, the J end lost 4 bases, and 4 bases lay between the germline ends. This record belongs to a study of blood T cell repertoires in COVID-19. Assay used: immunoSEQ multiplex PCR; TCRdb lists only in-frame clones, some missing. This table holds approximately 150,000 clones, 70% to 90% found once. The sequencing input was peripheral blood. The TCR originated in a woman between 50 and 59 years old with COVID-19, enrolled during active disease. The chain combines TRBV13 with TRBJ2-3; D is uncertain. This chain's CDR3 is CASSISDTQYF. The CDR3 DNA follows: TGTGCCAGCAGCATCTCAGATACGCAGTATTTT. Full variable domain (outside the CDR3, taken from reference TRBV13 and TRBJ2-3): AAGVIQSPRHLIKEKRETATLKCYPIPRHDTVYWYQQGPGQDPQFLISFYEKMQSDKGSIPDRFSAQQFSDYHSELNMSSLELGDSALYFCASSISDTQYFGPGTRLTVL.